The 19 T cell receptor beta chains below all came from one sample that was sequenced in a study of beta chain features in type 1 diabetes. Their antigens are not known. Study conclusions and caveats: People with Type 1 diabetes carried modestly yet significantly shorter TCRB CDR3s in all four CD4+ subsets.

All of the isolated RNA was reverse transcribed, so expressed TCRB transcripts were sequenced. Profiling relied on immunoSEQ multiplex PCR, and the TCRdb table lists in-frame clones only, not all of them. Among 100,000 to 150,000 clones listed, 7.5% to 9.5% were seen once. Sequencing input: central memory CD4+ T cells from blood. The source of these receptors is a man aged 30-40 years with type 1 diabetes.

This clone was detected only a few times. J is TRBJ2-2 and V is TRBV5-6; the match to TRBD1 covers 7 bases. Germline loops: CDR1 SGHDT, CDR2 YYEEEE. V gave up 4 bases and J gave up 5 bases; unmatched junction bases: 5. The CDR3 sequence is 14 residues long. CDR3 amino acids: CASSRDRITGELFF. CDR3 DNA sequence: TGTGCCAGCAGCCGGGACAGAATTACCGGGGAGCTGTTTTTT. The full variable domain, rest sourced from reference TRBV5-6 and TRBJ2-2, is DAGVTQSPTHLIKTRGQQVTLRCSPKSGHDTVSWYQQALGQGPQFIFQYYEEEERQRGNFPDRFSGHQFPNYSSELNVNALLLGDSALYLCASSRDRITGELFFGEGSRLTVL.

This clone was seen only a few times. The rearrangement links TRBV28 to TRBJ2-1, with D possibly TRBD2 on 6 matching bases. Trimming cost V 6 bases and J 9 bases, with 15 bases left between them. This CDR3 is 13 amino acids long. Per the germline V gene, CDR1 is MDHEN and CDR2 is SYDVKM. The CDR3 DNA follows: TGTGCCAGCAGGGTAGGTAGCGGCTCTGAGCAGTTCTTC. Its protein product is CASRVGSGSEQFF.

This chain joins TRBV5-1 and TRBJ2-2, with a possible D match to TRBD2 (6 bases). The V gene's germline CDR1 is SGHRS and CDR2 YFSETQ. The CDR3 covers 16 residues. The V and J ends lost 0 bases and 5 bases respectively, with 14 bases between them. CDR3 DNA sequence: TGCGCCAGCAGCTTGGAGGCTAGCGTTAGGACCGGGGAGCTGTTTTTT. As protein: CASSLEASVRTGELFF.

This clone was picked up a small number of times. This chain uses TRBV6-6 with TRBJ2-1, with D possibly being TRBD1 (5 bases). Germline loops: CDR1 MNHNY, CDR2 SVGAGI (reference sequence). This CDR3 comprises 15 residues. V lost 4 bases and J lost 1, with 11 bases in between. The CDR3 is CASSSDSRSYNEQFF. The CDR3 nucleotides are TGTGCCAGCAGTTCAGACAGTCGTTCCTACAATGAGCAGTTCTTC.

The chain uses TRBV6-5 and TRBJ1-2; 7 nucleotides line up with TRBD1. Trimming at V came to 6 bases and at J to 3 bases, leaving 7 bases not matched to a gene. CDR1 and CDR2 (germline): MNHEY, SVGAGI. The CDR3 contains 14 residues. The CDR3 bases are TGTGCCAGCAGGAATGCCGGGACAGACTATGGCTACACCTTC. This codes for CASRNAGTDYGYTF.

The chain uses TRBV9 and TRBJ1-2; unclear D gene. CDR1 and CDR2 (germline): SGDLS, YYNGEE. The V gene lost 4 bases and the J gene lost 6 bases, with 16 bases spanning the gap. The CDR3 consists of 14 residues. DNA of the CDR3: TGTGCCAGCAGCCAAGCGGACGGTATAGATGGCTACACCTTC. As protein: CASSQADGIDGYTF.

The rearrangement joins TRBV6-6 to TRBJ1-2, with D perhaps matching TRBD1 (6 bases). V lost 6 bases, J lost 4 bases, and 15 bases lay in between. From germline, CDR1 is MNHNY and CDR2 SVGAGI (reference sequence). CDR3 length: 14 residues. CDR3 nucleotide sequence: TGTGCCAGCAGGTTACAGGGCGTAATCTATGGCTACACCTTC. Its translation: CASRLQGVIYGYTF.

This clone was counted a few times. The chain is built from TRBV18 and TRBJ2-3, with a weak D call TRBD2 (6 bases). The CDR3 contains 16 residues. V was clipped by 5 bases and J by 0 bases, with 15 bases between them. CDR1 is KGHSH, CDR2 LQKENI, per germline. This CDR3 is CASSTTGGTSTDTQYF. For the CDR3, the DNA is TGTGCCAGCTCAACGACTGGGGGGACTAGCACAGATACGCAGTATTTT.

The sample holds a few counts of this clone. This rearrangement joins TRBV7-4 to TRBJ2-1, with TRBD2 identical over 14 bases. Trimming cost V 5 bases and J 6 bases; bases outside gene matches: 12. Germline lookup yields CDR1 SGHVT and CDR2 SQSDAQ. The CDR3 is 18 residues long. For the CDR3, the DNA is TGTGCCAGCAGCGAACGGACTAGCGGGGGGCCCTCCGGCAATGAGCAGTTCTTC. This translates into CASSERTSGGPSGNEQFF. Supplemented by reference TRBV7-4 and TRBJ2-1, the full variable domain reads GAGVSQSPRYKVAKRGRDVALRCDSISGHVTLYWYRQTLGQGSEVLTYSQSDAQRDKSGRPSGRFSAERPERSVSTLKIQRTEQGDSAVYLCASSERTSGGPSGNEQFFGPGTRLTVL.

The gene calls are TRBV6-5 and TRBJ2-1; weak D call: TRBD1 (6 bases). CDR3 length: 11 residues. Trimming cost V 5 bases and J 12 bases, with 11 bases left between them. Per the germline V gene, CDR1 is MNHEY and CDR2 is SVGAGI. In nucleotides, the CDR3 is TGTGCCAGCAGTCCCGGACAGTTGCAGTTCTTC. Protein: CASSPGQLQFF.

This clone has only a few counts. The CDR3 spells CASSNLPPAGSWEQFF. The CDR3 DNA follows: TGTGCCAGCAGCAACCTACCCCCGGCGGGGTCGTGGGAGCAGTTCTTC. The V gene is TRBV7-2, the J gene TRBJ2-1, with a weak D call TRBD2 (6 bases). V was shortened by 5 bases and J by 10 bases, with 24 bases between the two germline ends. This CDR3 comprises 16 residues. Germline CDR1 reads SGHTA; CDR2 reads FQGNSA.

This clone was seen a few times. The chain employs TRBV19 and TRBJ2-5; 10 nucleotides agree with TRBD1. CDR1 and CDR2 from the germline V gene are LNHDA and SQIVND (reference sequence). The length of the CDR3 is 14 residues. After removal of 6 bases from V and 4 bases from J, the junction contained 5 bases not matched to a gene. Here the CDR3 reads CASSPTGGGETQYF. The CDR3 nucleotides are TGTGCCAGTAGCCCGACAGGGGGCGGAGAGACCCAGTACTTC.

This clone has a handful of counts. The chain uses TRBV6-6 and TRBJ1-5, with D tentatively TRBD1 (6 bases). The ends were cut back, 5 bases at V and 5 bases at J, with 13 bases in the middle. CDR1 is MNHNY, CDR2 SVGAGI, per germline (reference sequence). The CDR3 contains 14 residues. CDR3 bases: TGTGCCAGCAGTGGAGTGGGGGCTCATCAGCCCCAGCATTTT. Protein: CASSGVGAHQPQHF.

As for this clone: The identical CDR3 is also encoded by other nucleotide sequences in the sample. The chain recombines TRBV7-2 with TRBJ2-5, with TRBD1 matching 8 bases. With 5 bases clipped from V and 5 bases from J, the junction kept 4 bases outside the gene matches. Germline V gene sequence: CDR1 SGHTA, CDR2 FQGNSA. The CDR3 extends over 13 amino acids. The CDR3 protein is CASSLNRGETQYF. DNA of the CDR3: TGTGCCAGCAGCCTCAACAGGGGGGAGACCCAGTACTTC.

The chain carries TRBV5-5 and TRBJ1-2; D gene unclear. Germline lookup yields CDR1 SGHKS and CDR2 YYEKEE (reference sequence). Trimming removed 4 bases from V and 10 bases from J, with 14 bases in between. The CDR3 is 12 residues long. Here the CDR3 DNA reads TGTGCCAGCAGCCCAACCTCGCAAGCCTACACCTTC. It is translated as CASSPTSQAYTF.

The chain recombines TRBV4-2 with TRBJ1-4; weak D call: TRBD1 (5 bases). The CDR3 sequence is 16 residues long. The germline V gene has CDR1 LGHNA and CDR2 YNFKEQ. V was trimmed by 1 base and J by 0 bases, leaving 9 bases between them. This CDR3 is CASSQVRGTTNEKLFF. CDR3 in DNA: TGTGCCAGCAGCCAAGTTCGGGGGACAACTAATGAAAAACTGTTTTTT.

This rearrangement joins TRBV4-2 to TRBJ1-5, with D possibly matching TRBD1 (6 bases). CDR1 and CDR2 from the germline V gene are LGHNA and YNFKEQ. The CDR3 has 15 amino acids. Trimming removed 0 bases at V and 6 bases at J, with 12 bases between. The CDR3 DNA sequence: TGTGCCAGCAGCCAAGATGAAGGGGGGGGTCAGCCCCAGCATTTT. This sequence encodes CASSQDEGGGQPQHF.

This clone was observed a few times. The CDR3 sequence: CAWDNSGNTIYF. CDR3 coding DNA: TGTGCCTGGGACAACTCTGGAAACACCATATATTTT. The J gene is TRBJ1-3, the V gene TRBV30; D is undetermined. CDR3 length: 12 amino acids. Germline V gives CDR1 GTSNPN, CDR2 SVGIG (reference sequence). Between the trimmed V and J ends, which lost 5 bases and 0 bases, there was a span of 5 bases.

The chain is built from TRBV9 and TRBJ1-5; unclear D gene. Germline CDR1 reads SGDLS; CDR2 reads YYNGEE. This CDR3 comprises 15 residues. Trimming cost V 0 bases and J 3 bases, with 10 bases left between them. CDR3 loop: CASSVAAGTNQPQHF. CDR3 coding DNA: TGTGCCAGCAGCGTAGCGGCAGGTACCAATCAGCCCCAGCATTTT.